The following is a T cell receptor (beta chain) sequence with its context. The record originates from a study of blood T cell repertoires in COVID-19. Sequencing used immunoSEQ multiplex PCR; TCRdb keeps in-frame clones, though not all of them. This sample has hundreds of thousands of clones; approximately 83% occur once, and the top ten carry 3% to 4%. V gave up 3 bases and J gave up 7 bases; unmatched junction bases: 5. This CDR3 has 13 amino acids. This sequence was found in a woman in her 40s who had been exposed to COVID-19. The chain couples TRBV12-3 or TRBV12-4 to TRBJ1-2, with 7 bases lining up with TRBD1. The material sequenced was PBMCs or T cells enriched from blood (not recorded which). CDR3 nucleotides: TGTGCCAGCAGTTTCGGCAGGGGGATTGGCTACACCTTC. This sequence encodes CASSFGRGIGYTF.